The 3 T cell receptor beta chains below were found in one sample sequenced in a study of T cell repertoires in cytomegalovirus infection. Their target antigens are unknown. One entry per CDR3 protein, called by TCRdb with MiXCR from the reads. The sample includes 650,000 to 850,000 distinct CDR3 sequences, approximately 32% seen only once; the top ten take over 10%. This sample comprised cultured CD8+ T cells from PBMCs, obtained from culture after CMV antigen stimulation. These receptors were collected from a human donor in good health (CMV status not recorded). Some clones in this sample may be carry-over from other donors' samples.

This chain joins TRBV12-5 and TRBJ2-3, with 10 bases that match TRBD1. J lost 4 bases, V lost 8 bases, and 9 bases had no gene match. This CDR3 has 15 amino acids. Germline assignment: CDR1 LGHNT and CDR2 FRNRAP. Here the CDR3 reads CASPRQGARADTQYF. The CDR3 nucleotides read TGTGCTAGTCCAAGACAGGGGGCGCGGGCAGATACGCAGTATTTT.

The chain employs TRBV18 and TRBJ1-3; D might be TRBD1 (5 bases). CDR1 and CDR2 from the germline V gene are KGHSH and LQKENI. The CDR3 is 20 residues long. V was cut by 5 bases and J by 0 bases, with 26 bases left in between. CDR3 nucleotides: TGTGCCAGCTCAGGTGGATCTAGGATCGCAGGGCCCAGCTCTGGAAACACCATATATTTT. Translating it yields CASSGGSRIAGPSSGNTIYF.

This chain joins TRBV7-8 and TRBJ2-5; D might be TRBD1 (6 bases). The V end was cut by 2 bases, the J end by 6 bases, with 19 bases between. The CDR3 covers 16 residues. Germline values: CDR1 SGHVS, CDR2 FQNEAQ. This chain's CDR3 is CASSLRTENREKTQYF. The CDR3 coding sequence is TGTGCCAGCAGCTTAAGGACAGAGAACCGAGAGAAGACCCAGTACTTC.